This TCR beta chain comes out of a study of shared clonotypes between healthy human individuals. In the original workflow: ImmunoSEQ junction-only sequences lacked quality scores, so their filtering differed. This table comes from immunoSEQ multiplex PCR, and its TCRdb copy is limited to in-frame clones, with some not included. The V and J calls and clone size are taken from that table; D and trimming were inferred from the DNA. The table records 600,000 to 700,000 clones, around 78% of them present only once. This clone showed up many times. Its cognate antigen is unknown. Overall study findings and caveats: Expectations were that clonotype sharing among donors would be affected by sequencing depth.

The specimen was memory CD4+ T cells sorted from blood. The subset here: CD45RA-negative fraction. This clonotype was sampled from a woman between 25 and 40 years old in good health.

In DNA, the CDR3 is TGCGCCAGCAGGCCGCGGTGGCTCCCCGGCTCCTACGAGCAGTACTTC. It encodes CASRPRWLPGSYEQYF. This chain connects TRBV5-1 to TRBJ2-7, with D unclear. Germline V gene data show CDR1 as SGHRS and CDR2 as YFSETQ. CDR3 size: 16 residues. The germline V and J ends were trimmed by 5 bases and 0 bases, with 18 bases remaining between them.